This entry concerns a single T cell receptor beta chain. The antigen remains unidentified. This sample is part of a study of regulatory T cells in long-lasting Graves disease. CDR3 length: 15 residues. V was cut by 0 bases and J by 7 bases, with 13 bases left in between. Germline V gives CDR1 MNHEY, CDR2 SVGAGI. Time point here: persistent/refractory GD, antithyroid drugs over 5 years with positive TRAb. PBMC-extracted RNA yielded the TCR library. Whole-study results and caveats: Thyroid tissue was not studied; only peripheral blood was. Comparison showed that persistent patients shared more public clonotypes (about 3,000) than new patients (966). Under persistent disease, TRBV28, TRBJ1-2 and TRBJ2-5 were used preferentially.

Building the TCR beta libraries relied on iRepertoire HTBI primers, and CDR3 regions underwent Arm-PCR. Authors' data handling: Across samples, 62 TRBV and around 14 TRBJ segments were found. TCRdb re-called the multiplex PCR reads with MiXCR, one entry per CDR3 protein. For this entry, the V and J calls and clone size follow TCRdb and not the study's own pipeline. The sample consists of 400,000 to 500,000 distinct CDR3 sequences, approximately 21% of them appearing once. This material consisted of peripheral blood mononuclear cells (PBMCs), taken when the disease was refractory, from a patient treated with antithyroid drugs. This receptor was obtained from a female donor with Graves disease. V is TRBV6-5 and J is TRBJ1-5, with D uncertain. The CDR3 DNA follows: TGTGCCAGCAGTTACTCGAATACACCTTCACAGCCCCAGCATTTT. This translates into CASSYSNTPSQPQHF.